One and the same sample provided the 13 T cell receptor beta chains below, sequenced in a study of T-cell reconstitution after alpha-beta-depleted transplantation in children. Preparation of the TCRbeta library involved a method that used unique molecular identifiers. In TCRdb, the PCR reads were re-called with MiXCR into one record per CDR3 protein. In the table there are approximately 400,000 distinct CDR3 sequences, roughly a tenth of which are singletons. The specimen comprised PBMCs from the stem cell graft donor, sampled from the stem cell graft. The receptors originated from a human donor who donated a stem cell graft to a child with acute myeloid leukemia.

In this sample, this clonotype turned up a few times. The gene calls are TRBV7-6 and TRBJ2-7, with D possibly TRBD1 on 6 matching bases. Germline CDR1 and CDR2: SGHVS and FNYEAQ. CDR3 length: 15 amino acids. V shed 2 bases and J shed 2 bases, with 13 bases lying between them. In DNA form, the CDR3 reads TGTGCCAGCAGCTTAACTACAGGGTCGACCTACGAGCAGTACTTC. As protein: CASSLTTGSTYEQYF.

In this sample, this clonotype turned up a few times. The V and J genes are TRBV6-2 or TRBV6-3 and TRBJ2-1; D perhaps matches TRBD1 (6 bases). The CDR3 consists of 13 residues. The V gene's germline CDR1 is MNHEY and CDR2 SVGEGT. V was shortened by 7 bases and J by 5 bases, with 12 bases between the two germline ends. This chain's CDR3 is CASTRTENNEQFF. The CDR3 coding sequence is TGTGCCAGCACAAGGACAGAGAACAATGAGCAGTTCTTC.

The chain recombines TRBV29-1 with TRBJ2-5, with D hard to call. Germline CDR1 is SQVTM and CDR2 is ANQGSEA. V was cut by 7 bases and J by 2 bases, with 11 bases left in between. The CDR3 is made up of 12 amino acids. The CDR3 region has the DNA TGCAGCGCGTCGTTGGGGCAAGAGACCCAGTACTTC. Amino acids: CSASLGQETQYF.

In this sample, this clonotype turned up a few times. The chain employs TRBV5-1 and TRBJ2-1; D not resolved. Germline CDR1 is SGHRS and CDR2 is YFSETQ. The CDR3 consists of 13 residues. The V end was cut by 0 bases, the J end by 8 bases, with 9 bases between. CDR3: CASSLEGLDEQFF. The CDR3 DNA follows: TGCGCCAGCAGCTTGGAGGGCCTCGATGAGCAGTTCTTC.

The V gene is TRBV15, the J gene TRBJ2-1; TRBD1 or TRBD2 may be the D gene (6 bases each). CDR1 is LNHNV, CDR2 YYDKDF, per germline (reference sequence). This CDR3 contains 15 residues. Trimming stripped 4 bases from V and 3 bases from J, with 13 bases between. For the CDR3, the DNA is TGTGCCACCAGCACGGGGGCGGGCCACTACAATGAGCAGTTCTTC. It translates to CATSTGAGHYNEQFF.

In this sample, this clonotype turned up once. Since a much larger clone is just one base distant, this may be a read error. The chain couples TRBV29-1 to TRBJ2-5; D is uncertain. Germline V lookup: CDR1 SQVTM, CDR2 ANQGSEA. The CDR3 totals 13 residues. Trimming pared 7 bases from V and 0 bases from J, leaving 12 bases between. The CDR3 loop reads CSARGIYQETQYF. The CDR3 region has the DNA TGCAGCGCCCGTGGGATTTACCAAGAGACCCAGTACTTC.

This clonotype was seen only a few times. The V call is TRBV20-1, the J call TRBJ2-1, with unresolved D. The germline gives CDR1 DFQATT, CDR2 SNEGSKA (reference sequence). This CDR3 has 14 amino acids. Trimming removed 4 bases at V and 7 bases at J, with 17 bases between. The CDR3: CSAKISNGVNEQFF. For the CDR3, the DNA is TGCAGTGCTAAGATCAGTAACGGAGTGAATGAGCAGTTCTTC.

The chain couples TRBV20-1 to TRBJ2-3; 8 positions match TRBD2. Germline CDR1 is DFQATT and CDR2 is SNEGSKA (reference sequence). This CDR3 has 15 residues. Losses at the gene ends were 3 bases for V and 5 bases for J; bases not matched to a gene: 10. The CDR3 bases are TGCAGTGCTAGTCTGGCTAGCGGGTTGGGAGATACGCAGTATTTT. It is translated as CSASLASGLGDTQYF.

As concerns this clonotype: One junction end disagrees with the germline gene, perhaps due to a read error. The gene calls are TRBV20-1 and TRBJ2-1, with 10 bases aligning to TRBD2. CDR3 size: 16 residues. From germline, CDR1 is DFQATT and CDR2 SNEGSKA (reference sequence). As DNA, the CDR3 is TGCAGTGCTAGAGAGGGAGCGGGAGGGCTCTACAGTGAGCAGTTCTTC. Translated: CSAREGAGGLYSEQFF.

This chain joins TRBV6-2 or TRBV6-3 and TRBJ2-7, with 8 bases lining up with TRBD2. Germline V gene data show CDR1 as MNHEY and CDR2 as SVGEGT. There are 15 residues in the CDR3. The V segment lost 1 base and the J segment 2 bases; nucleotides outside the gene matches: 4. The CDR3 DNA is TGTGCCAGCAGTTACTTGGCTAGCGGGCCCTACGAGCAGTACTTC. It encodes CASSYLASGPYEQYF.

This clonotype was observed a few times. The chain has TRBV6-5 and TRBJ2-2, with D unclear. Trimming removed 5 bases at V and 7 bases at J, with 8 bases between. Germline-derived CDR1 and CDR2 are MNHEY and SVGAGI. This CDR3 contains 12 residues. CDR3 residues: CASSTHYGELFF. The DNA for the CDR3 is TGTGCCAGCAGTACCCATTACGGGGAGCTGTTTTTT.

This clonotype appeared a few times. The V gene is TRBV14, the J gene TRBJ2-2; TRBD2 matches at 15 bases. The germline V gene encodes CDR1 SGHDN and CDR2 FVKESK. The V gene end was trimmed by 5 bases and the J gene end by 0 bases; junction bases not matched to a gene: 4. CDR3 size: 18 residues. DNA of the CDR3: TGTGCCAGCAGCTGGGGACTAGCGGGGGGCCCGAACACCGGGGAGCTGTTTTTT. This codes for CASSWGLAGGPNTGELFF.

This clonotype was counted many times. The chain is built from TRBV27 and TRBJ1-3, with D perhaps matching TRBD1 (5 bases). Germline loops: CDR1 MNHEY, CDR2 SMNVEV (reference sequence). The CDR3 totals 16 residues. V was pared by 0 bases and J by 2 bases, with 11 bases between. The CDR3: CASSLSVRGAGNTIYF. The CDR3 DNA sequence: TGTGCCAGCAGTTTATCGGTCCGGGGGGCTGGAAACACCATATATTTT.